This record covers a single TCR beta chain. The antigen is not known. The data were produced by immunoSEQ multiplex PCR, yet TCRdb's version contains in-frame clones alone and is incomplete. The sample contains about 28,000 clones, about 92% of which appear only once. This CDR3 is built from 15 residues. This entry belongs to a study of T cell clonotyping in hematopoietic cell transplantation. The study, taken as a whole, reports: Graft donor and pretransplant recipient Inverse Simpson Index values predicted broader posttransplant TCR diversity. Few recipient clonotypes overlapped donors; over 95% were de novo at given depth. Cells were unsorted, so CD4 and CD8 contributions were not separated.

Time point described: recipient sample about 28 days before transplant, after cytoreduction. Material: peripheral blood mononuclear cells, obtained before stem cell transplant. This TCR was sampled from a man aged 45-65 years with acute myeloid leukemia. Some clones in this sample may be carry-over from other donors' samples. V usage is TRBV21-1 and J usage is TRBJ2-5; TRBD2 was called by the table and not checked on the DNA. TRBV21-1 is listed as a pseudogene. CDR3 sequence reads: CASSKVKPGQETQYF. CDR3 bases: TGTGCCAGCAGCAAAGTCAAACCGGGCCAAGAGACCCAGTACTTC.